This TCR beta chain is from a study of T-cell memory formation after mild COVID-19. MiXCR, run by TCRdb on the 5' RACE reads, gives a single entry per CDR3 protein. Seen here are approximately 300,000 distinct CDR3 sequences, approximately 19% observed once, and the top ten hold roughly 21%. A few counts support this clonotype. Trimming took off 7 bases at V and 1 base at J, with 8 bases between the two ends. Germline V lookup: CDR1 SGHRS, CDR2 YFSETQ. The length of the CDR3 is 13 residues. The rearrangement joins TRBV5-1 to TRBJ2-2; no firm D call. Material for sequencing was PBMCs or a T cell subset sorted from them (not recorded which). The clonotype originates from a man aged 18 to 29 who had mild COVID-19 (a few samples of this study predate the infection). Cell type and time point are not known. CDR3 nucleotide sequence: TGCGCCAGCTACGCCAAGAACACCGGGGAGCTGTTTTTT. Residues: CASYAKNTGELFF. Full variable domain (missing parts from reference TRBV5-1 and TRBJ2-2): KAGVTQTPRYLIKTRGQQVTLSCSPISGHRSVSWYQQTPGQGLQFLFEYFSETQRNKGNFPGRFSGRQFSNSRSEMNVSTLELGDSALYLCASYAKNTGELFFGEGSRLTVL.